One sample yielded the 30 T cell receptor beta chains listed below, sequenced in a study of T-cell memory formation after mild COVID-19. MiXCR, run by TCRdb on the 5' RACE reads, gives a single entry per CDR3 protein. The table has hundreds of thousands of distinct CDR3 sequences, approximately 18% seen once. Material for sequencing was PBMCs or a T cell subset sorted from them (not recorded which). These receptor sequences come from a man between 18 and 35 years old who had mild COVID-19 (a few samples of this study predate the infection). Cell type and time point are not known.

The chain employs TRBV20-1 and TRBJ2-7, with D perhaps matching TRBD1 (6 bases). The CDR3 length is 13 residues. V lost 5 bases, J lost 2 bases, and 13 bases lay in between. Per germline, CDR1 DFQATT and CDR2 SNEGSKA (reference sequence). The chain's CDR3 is CSAWDTRAYEQYF. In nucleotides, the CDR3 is TGCAGTGCTTGGGACACGAGGGCCTACGAGCAGTACTTC.

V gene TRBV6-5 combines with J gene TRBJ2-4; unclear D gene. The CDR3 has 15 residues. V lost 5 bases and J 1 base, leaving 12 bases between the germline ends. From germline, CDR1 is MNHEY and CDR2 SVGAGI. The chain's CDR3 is CASSIDLGAKNIQYF. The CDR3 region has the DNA TGTGCCAGCAGTATAGATCTGGGGGCCAAAAACATTCAGTACTTC.

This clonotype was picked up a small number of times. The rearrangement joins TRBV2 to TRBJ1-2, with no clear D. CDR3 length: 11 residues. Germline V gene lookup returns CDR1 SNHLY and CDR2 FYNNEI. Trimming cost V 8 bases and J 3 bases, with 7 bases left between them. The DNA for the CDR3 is TGTGCCAGCCCCGGATACTATGGCTACACCTTC. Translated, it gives CASPGYYGYTF.

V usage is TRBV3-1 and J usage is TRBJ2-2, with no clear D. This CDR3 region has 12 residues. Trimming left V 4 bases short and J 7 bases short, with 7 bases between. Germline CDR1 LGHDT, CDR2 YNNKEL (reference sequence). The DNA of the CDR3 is TGTGCCAGCAGCCCGCGATTCGGGGAGCTGTTTTTT. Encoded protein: CASSPRFGELFF.

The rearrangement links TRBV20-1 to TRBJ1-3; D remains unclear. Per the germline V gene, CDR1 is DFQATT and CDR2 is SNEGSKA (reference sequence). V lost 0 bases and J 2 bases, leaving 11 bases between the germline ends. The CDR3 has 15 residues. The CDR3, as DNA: TGCAGTGCTAGAGATCTTAGTAGGGCTGGAAACACCATATATTTT. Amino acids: CSARDLSRAGNTIYF.

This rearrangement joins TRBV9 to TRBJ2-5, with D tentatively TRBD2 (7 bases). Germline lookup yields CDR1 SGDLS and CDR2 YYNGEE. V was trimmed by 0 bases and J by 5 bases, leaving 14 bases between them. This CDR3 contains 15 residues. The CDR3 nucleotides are TGTGCCAGCAGCGTAGCTCGGGGGGCCTGGGAGACCCAGTACTTC. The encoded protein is CASSVARGAWETQYF.

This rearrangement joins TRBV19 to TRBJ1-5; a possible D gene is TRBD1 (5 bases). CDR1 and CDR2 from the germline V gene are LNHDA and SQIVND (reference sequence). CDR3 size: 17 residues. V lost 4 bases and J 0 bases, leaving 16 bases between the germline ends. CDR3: CASSTHTGTDSNQPQHF. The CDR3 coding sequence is TGTGCCAGTAGTACCCATACCGGGACCGATAGCAATCAGCCCCAGCATTTT.

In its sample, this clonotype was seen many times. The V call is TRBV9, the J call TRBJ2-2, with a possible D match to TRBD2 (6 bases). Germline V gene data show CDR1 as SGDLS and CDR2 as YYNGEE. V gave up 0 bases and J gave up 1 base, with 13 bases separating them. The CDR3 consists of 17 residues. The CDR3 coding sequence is TGTGCCAGCAGCGTAGCCGGCGGGGTAAAGAACACCGGGGAGCTGTTTTTT. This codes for CASSVAGGVKNTGELFF. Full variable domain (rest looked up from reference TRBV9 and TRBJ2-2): DSGVTQTPKHLITATGQRVTLRCSPRSGDLSVYWYQQSLDQGLQFLIQYYNGEERAKGNILERFSAQQFPDLHSELNLSSLELGDSALYFCASSVAGGVKNTGELFFGEGSRLTVL.

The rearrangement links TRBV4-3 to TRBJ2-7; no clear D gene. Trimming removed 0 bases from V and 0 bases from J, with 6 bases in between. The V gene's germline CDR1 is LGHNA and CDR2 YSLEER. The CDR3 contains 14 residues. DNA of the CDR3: TGCGCCAGCAGCCAAGAAAGGATCTCCTACGAGCAGTACTTC. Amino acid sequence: CASSQERISYEQYF.

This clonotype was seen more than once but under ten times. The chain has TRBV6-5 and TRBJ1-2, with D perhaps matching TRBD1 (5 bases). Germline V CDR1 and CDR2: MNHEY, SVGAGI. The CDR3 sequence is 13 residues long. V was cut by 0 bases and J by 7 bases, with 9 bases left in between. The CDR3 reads CASSYSLGGGYTF. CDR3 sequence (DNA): TGTGCCAGCAGTTACTCCCTTGGGGGTGGCTACACCTTC.

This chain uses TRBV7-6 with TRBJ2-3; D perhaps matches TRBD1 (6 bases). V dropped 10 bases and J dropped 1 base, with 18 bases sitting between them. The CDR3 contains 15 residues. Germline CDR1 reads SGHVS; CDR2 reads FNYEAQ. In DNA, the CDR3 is TGTGCCACCACACCGACCAGGGGCCGCACAGATACGCAGTATTTT. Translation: CATTPTRGRTDTQYF.

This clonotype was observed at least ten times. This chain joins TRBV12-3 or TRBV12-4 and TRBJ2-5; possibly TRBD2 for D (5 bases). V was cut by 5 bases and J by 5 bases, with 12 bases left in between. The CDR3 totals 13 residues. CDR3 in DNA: TGTGCCAGCAGTACTAGGCTAAGGGAGACCCAGTACTTC. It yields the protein CASSTRLRETQYF.

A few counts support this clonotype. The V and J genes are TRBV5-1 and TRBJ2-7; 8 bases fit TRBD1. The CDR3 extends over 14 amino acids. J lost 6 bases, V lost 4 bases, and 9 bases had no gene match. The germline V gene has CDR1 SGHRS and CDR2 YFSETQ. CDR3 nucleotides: TGCGCCAGCAGCCAGGGACAGGCTGAGGGCGAGCAGTACTTC. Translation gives CASSQGQAEGEQYF.

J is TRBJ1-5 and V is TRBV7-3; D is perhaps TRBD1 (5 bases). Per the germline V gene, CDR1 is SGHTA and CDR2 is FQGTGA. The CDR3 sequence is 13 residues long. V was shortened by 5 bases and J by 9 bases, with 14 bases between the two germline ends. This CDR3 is CASSPGPFGPQHF. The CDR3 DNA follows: TGTGCCAGCAGCCCAGGGCCTTTCGGGCCCCAGCATTTT.

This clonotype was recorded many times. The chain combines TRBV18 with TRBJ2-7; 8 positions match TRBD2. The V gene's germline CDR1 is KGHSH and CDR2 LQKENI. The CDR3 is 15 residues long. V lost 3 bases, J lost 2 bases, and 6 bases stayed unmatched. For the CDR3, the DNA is TGTGCCAGCTCACCCACGGGGGGGACGACCTACGAGCAGTACTTC. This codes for CASSPTGGTTYEQYF.

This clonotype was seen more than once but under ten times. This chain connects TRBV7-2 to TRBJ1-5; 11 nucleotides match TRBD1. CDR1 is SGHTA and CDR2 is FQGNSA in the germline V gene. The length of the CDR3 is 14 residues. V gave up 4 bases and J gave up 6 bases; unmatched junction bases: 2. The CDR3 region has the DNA TGTGCCAGCAGCTCGGACAGGGGGCCTCAGCCCCAGCATTTT. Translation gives CASSSDRGPQPQHF.

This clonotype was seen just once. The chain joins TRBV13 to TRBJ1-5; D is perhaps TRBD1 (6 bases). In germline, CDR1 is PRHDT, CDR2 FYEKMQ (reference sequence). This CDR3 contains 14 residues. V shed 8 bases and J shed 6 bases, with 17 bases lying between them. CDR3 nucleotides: TGTGCCAGCCGAAGGGGGGGGGCAGGTCAGCCCCAGCATTTT. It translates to CASRRGGAGQPQHF. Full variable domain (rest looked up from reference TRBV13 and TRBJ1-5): AAGVIQSPRHLIKEKRETATLKCYPIPRHDTVYWYQQGPGQDPQFLISFYEKMQSDKGSIPDRFSAQQFSDYHSELNMSSLELGDSALYFCASRRGGAGQPQHFGDGTRLSIL.

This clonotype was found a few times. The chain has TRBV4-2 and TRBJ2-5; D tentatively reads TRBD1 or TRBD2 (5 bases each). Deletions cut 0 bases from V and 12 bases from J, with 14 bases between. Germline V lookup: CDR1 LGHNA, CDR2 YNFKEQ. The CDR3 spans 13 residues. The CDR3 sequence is CASSQDARGPEYF. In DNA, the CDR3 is TGTGCCAGCAGCCAAGACGCCCGGGGCCCTGAGTACTTC.

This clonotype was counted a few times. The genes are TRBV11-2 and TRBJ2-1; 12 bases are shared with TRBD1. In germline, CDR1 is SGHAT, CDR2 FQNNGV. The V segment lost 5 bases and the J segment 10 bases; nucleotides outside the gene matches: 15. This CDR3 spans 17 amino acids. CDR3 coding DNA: TGTGCCAGCAGCCCCGTTTCCGGGACAGGGGGCGTCGGGGAGCAGTTCTTC. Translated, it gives CASSPVSGTGGVGEQFF.

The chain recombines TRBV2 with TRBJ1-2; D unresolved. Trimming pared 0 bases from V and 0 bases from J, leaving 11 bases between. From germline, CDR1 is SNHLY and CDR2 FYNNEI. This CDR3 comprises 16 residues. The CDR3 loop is CASSEAGSRTNYGYTF. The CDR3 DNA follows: TGTGCCAGCAGTGAAGCCGGGAGCCGAACTAACTATGGCTACACCTTC.

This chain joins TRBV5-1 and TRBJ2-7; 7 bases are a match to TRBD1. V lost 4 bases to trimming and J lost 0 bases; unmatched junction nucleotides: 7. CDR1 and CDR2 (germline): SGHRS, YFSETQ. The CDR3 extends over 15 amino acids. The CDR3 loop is CASSPGQVSSYEQYF. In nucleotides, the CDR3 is TGCGCCAGCAGCCCCGGACAGGTTAGCTCCTACGAGCAGTACTTC.

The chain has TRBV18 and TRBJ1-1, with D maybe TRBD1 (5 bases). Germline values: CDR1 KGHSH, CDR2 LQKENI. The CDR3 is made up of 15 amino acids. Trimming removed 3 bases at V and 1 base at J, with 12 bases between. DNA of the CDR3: TGTGCCAGCTCACCCGGGACCAAAAGGAACACTGAAGCTTTCTTT. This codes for CASSPGTKRNTEAFF.

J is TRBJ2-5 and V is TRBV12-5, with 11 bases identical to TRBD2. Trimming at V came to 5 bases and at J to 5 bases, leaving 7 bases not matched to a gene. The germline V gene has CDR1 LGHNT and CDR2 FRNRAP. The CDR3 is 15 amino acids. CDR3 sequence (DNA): TGTGCTAGTGGTATTAGCGGGGGGGCCCTGGAGACCCAGTACTTC. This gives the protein CASGISGGALETQYF.

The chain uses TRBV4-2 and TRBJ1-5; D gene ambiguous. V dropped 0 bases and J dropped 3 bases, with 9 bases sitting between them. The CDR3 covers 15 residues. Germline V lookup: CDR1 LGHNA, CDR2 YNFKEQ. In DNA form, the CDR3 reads TGTGCCAGCAGCCAAGATTGGGGTCTCAATCAGCCCCAGCATTTT. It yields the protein CASSQDWGLNQPQHF.

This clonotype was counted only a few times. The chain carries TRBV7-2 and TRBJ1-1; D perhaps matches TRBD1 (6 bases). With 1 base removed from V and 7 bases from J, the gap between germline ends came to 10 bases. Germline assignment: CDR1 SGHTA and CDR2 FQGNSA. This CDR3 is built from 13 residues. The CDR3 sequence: CASSLEGVIEAFF. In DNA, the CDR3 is TGTGCCAGCAGCTTAGAGGGGGTCATTGAAGCTTTCTTT.

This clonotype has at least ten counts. The CDR3 spells CASSRRTGTTRAFF. The CDR3 coding sequence is TGTGCCAGCAGCCGCCGGACAGGAACTACTAGAGCTTTCTTT. The genes are TRBV12-3 or TRBV12-4 and TRBJ1-1; 7 bases line up with TRBD1. J gave up 10 bases and V 6 bases, and 14 bases lay outside the gene matches. The CDR3 covers 14 residues.

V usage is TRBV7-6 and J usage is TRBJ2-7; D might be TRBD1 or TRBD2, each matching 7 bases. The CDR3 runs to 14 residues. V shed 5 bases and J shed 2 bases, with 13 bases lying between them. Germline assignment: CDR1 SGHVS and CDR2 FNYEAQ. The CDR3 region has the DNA TGTGCCAGCAGCCAGGGGGGGCGCCCCTACGAGCAGTACTTC. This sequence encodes CASSQGGRPYEQYF.

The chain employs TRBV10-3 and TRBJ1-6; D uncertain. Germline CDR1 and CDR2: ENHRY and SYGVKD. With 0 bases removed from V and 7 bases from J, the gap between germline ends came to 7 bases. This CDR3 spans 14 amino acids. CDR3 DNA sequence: TGTGCCATCAGTGAGTCGGCAAGGAATTCACCCCTCCACTTT. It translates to CAISESARNSPLHF.

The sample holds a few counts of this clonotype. The CDR3 DNA follows: TGTGCCAGCAGCCCCGGTTCGGCTGAGGCCGGGGAGCTGTTTTTT. It yields the protein CASSPGSAEAGELFF. The rearrangement joins TRBV7-7 to TRBJ2-2; D unresolved. Germline CDR1 reads SSHAT; CDR2 reads FNYEAQ (reference sequence). The ends were cut back, 5 bases at V and 6 bases at J, with 16 bases in the middle. The CDR3 is 15 amino acids. Full variable domain (missing parts from reference TRBV7-7 and TRBJ2-2): GAGVSQSPRYKVTKRGQDVTLRCDPISSHATLYWYQQALGQGPEFLTYFNYEAQPDKSGLPSDRFSAERPEGSISTLTIQRTEQRDSAMYRCASSPGSAEAGELFFGEGSRLTVL.

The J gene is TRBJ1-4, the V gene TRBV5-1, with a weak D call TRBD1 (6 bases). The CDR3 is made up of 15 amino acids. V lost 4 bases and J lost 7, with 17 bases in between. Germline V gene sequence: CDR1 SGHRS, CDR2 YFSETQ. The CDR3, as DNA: TGCGCCAGCAGCGCCCGCCAGGGGAGTCGTGAAAAACTGTTTTTT. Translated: CASSARQGSREKLFF.